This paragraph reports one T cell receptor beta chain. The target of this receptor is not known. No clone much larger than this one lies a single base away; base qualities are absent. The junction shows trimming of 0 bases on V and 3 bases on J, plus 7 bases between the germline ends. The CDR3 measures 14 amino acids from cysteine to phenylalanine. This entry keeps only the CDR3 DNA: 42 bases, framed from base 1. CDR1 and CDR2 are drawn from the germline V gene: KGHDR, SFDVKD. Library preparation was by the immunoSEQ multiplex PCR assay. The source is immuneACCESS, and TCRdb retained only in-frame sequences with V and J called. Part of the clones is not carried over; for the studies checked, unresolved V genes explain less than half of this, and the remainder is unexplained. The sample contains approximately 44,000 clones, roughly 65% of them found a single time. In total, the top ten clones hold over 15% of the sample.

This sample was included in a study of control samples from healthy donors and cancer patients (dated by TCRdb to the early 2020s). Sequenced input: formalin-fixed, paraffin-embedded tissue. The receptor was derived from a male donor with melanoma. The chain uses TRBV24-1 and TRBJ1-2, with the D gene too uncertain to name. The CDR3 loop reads CATSDLAGDYGYTF. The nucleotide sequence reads TGTGCCACCAGTGATTTGGCAGGAGACTATGGCTACACCTTC.